The 4 T cell receptor beta chains below were found in one sample sequenced in a study of radiotherapy plus CTLA-4 blockade in lung cancer. Only in-frame clones appear in the TCRdb table, and some are missing; sequencing was by immunoSEQ multiplex PCR. The data show about 91,000 clones, 55% to 75% seen once. The source was peripheral blood, collected from a patient treated with radiotherapy plus ipilimumab. The receptor source for this set is a human donor with non-small cell lung cancer that progressed on radiotherapy plus ipilimumab.

A few counts support this clone. This chain connects TRBV7-9 to TRBJ1-4, with 8 nucleotides matching TRBD1. Trimming at V came to 5 bases and at J to 5 bases, leaving 7 bases not matched to a gene. The germline CDR1 and CDR2 sequences are SEHNR and FQNEAQ (reference sequence). The CDR3 sequence is 15 residues long. CDR3 loop: CASSLTGGVNEKLFF. The CDR3 bases are TGTGCCAGCAGCCTCACAGGGGGTGTAAATGAAAAACTGTTTTTT.

The chain uses TRBV5-5 and TRBJ2-2; D unclear. The germline CDR1 and CDR2 sequences are SGHKS and YYEKEE (reference sequence). The CDR3 runs to 15 residues. Trimming stripped 0 bases from V and 4 bases from J, with 10 bases between. CDR3 nucleotide sequence: TGTGCCAGCAGCTTGGAGGGCCAGCCCACCGGGGAGCTGTTTTTT. Its protein product is CASSLEGQPTGELFF.

The V gene is TRBV5-1, the J gene TRBJ2-3; D unresolved. The CDR3 consists of 14 residues. In germline, CDR1 is SGHRS, CDR2 YFSETQ. V dropped 1 base and J dropped 0 bases, with 6 bases sitting between them. The CDR3 spells CASSLPDSTDTQYF. CDR3 DNA: TGCGCCAGCAGCTTGCCGGACAGCACAGATACGCAGTATTTT.

The chain uses TRBV28 and TRBJ1-5, with D possibly being TRBD1 (5 bases). From germline, CDR1 is MDHEN and CDR2 SYDVKM. This CDR3 is built from 15 residues. V gave up 6 bases and J gave up 7 bases, with 19 bases separating them. The CDR3: CASRPPRAMRQPQHF. CDR3 nucleotide sequence: TGTGCCAGCAGGCCTCCCAGGGCAATGAGACAGCCCCAGCATTTT.